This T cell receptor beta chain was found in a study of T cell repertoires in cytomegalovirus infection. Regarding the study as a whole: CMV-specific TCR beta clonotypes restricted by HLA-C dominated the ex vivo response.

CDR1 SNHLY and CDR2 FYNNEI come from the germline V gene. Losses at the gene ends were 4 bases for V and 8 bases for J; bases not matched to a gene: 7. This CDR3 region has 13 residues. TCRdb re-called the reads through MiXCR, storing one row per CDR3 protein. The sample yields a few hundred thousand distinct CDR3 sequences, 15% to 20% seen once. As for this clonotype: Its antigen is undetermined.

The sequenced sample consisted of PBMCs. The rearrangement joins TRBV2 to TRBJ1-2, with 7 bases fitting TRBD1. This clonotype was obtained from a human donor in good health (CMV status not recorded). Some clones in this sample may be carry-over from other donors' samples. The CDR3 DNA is TGTGCCAGCAGTGGATCAGGGGGTCGAGGCTACACCTTC. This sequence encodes CASSGSGGRGYTF.